This T cell receptor beta chain emerged from a study of cytotoxic CD8 clonotypes in ibrutinib-treated CLL. Study conclusions and caveats: The clonality rise at ibrutinib response reflected private clonotype expansion.

Profiled with immunoSEQ multiplex PCR; TCRdb holds only in-frame clones, not every one. The sample comprises about 200,000 clones, roughly 65% of which are singletons, and around 5.9% rests with the top ten. The V gene lost 2 bases and the J gene lost 6 bases, with 10 bases spanning the gap. Germline CDR1 MNHNY, CDR2 SVGAGI (reference sequence). This CDR3 region has 13 residues. PBMCs were cryopreserved, and 1.5 to 2.5 micrograms of genomic DNA from them went into TCR beta libraries. In this sample, this clone turned up a few times. Its antigen is as yet unknown. This chain uses TRBV6-6 with TRBJ1-2; D call uncertain. The receptor was isolated from a human donor with chronic lymphocytic leukemia. Source: PBMCs, taken after 12 months of ibrutinib treatment. The CDR3 loop reads CASSYRSVDGYTF. CDR3 DNA sequence: TGTGCCAGCAGTTACCGGTCAGTTGATGGCTACACCTTC.